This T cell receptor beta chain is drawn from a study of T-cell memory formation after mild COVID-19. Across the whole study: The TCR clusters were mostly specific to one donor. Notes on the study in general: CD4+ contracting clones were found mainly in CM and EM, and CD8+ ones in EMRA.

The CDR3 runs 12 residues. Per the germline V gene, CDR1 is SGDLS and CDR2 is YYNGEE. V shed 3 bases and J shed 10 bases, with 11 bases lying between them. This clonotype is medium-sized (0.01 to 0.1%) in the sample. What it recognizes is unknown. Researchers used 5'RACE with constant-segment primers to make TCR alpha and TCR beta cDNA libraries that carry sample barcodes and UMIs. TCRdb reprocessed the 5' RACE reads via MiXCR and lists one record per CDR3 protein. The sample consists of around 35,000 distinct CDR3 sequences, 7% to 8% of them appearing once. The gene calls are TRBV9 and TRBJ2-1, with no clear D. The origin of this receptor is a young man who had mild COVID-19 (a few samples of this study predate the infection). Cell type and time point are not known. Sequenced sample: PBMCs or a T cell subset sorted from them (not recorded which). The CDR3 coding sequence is TGTGCCAGCAGCGGGATGACTTCCGAGCAGTTCTTC. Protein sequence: CASSGMTSEQFF.